This T cell receptor beta chain was captured in a study of monozygotic twins with inflammatory bowel disease. Germline CDR1 reads SEHNR; CDR2 reads FQNEAQ (reference sequence). This CDR3 has 13 residues. TCRdb reanalyzed the 5' RACE reads, giving one entry per CDR3 protein sequence and no DNA. Its table lists fewer than 550,000 distinct CDR3 sequences. The TCR was taken from a human donor with ulcerative colitis or Crohn's disease, or a healthy co-twin of an affected twin (not recorded which). Sequencing was carried out using blood. J is TRBJ2-2 and V is TRBV7-9; TCRdb's D call of TRBD1 is untestable without DNA. The CDR3 loop is CARDRANTGELFF.